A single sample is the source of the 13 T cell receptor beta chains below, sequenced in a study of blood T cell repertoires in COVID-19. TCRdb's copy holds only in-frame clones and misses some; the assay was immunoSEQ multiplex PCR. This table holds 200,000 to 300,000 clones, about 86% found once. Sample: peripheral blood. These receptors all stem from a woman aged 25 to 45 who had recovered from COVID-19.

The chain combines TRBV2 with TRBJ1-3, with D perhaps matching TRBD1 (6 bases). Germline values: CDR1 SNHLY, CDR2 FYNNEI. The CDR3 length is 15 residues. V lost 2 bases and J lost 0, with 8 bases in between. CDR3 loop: CASSEWDNSGNTIYF. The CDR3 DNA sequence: TGTGCCAGCAGTGAATGGGACAACTCTGGAAACACCATATATTTT.

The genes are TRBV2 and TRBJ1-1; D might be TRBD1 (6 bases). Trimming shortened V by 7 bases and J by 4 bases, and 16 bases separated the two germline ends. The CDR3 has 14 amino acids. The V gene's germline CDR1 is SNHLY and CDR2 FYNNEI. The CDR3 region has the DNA TGTGCCAGCACCGGACAGAGTGGGGCCACTGAAGCTTTCTTT. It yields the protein CASTGQSGATEAFF.

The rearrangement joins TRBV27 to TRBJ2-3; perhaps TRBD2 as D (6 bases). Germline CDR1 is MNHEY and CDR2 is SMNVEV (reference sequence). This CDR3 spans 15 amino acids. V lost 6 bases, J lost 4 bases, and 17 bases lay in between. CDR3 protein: CASSAQEGGADTQYF. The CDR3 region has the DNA TGTGCCAGCAGCGCTCAGGAGGGCGGGGCAGATACGCAGTATTTT.

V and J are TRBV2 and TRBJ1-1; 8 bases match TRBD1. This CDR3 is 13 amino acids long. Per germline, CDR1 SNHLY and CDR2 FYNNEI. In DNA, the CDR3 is TGTGCGGGCAGGGGGCTAGAGAACACTGAAGCTTTCTTT. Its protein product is CAGRGLENTEAFF.

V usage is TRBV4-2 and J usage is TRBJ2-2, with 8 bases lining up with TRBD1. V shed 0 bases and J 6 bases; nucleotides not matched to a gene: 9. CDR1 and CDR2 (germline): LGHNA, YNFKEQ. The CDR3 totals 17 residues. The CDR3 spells CASSQDGAGQGAGELFF. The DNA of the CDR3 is TGTGCCAGCAGCCAAGATGGTGCAGGACAGGGAGCCGGGGAGCTGTTTTTT.

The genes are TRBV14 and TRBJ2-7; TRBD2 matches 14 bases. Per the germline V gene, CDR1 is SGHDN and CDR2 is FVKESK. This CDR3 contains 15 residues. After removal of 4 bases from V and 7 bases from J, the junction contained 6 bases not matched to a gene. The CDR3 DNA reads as TGTGCCAGCAGCCGACTAGCGGGGGGGCCAGGGGAGCAGTACTTC. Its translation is CASSRLAGGPGEQYF.

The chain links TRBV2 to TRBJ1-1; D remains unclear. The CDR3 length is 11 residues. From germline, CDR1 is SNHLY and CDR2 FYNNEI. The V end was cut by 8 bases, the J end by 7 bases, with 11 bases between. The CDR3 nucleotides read TGTGCCAGCCCCGGACGGGGTGAAGCTTTCTTT. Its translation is CASPGRGEAFF.

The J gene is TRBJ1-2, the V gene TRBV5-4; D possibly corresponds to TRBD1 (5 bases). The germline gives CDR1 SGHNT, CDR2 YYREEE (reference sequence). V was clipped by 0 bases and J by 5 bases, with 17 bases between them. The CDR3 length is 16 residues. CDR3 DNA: TGTGCCAGCAGCTTGGGGCAAGGCGGGACCCGGTATGGCTACACCTTC. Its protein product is CASSLGQGGTRYGYTF. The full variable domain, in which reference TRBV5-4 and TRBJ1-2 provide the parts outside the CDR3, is ETGVTQSPTHLIKTRGQQVTLRCSSQSGHNTVSWYQQALGQGPQFIFQYYREEENGRGNFPPRFSGLQFPNYSSELNVNALELDDSALYLCASSLGQGGTRYGYTFGSGTRLTVV.

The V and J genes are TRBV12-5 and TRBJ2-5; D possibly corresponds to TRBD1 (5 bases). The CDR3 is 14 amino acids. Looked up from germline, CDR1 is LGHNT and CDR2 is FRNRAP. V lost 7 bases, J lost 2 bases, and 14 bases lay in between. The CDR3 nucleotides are TGTGCTAGTGCTGCCCCAGGGTATCAAGAGACCCAGTACTTC. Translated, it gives CASAAPGYQETQYF. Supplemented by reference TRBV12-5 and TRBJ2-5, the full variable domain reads DARVTQTPRHKVTEMGQEVTMRCQPILGHNTVFWYRQTMMQGLELLAYFRNRAPLDDSGMPKDRFSAEMPDATLATLKIQPSEPRDSAVYFCASAAPGYQETQYFGPGTRLLVL.

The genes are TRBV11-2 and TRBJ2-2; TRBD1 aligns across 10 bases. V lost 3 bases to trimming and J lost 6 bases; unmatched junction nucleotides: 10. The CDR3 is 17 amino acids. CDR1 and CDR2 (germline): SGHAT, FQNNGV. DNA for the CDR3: TGTGCCAGCAGCTTGGGTCCGGGACAGGGGTTAGCCGGGGAGCTGTTTTTT. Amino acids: CASSLGPGQGLAGELFF.

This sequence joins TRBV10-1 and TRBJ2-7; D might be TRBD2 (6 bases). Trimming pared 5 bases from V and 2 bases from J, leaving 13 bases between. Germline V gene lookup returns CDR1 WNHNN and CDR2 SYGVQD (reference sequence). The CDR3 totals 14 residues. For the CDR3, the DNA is TGCGCCAGCAGTCCGGGACTGGATACCTACGAGCAGTACTTC. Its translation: CASSPGLDTYEQYF.

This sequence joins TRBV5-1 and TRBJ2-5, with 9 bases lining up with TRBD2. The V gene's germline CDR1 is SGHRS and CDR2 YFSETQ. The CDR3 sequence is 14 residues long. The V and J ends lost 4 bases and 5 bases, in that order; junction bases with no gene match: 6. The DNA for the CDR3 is TGCGCCAGCAGCCTTAGCGGGGGCGGGGAGACCCAGTACTTC. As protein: CASSLSGGGETQYF.

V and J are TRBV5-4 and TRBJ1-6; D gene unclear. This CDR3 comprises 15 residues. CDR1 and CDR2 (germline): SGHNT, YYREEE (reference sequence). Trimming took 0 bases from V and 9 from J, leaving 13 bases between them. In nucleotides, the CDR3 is TGTGCCAGCAGCTTGGTTGGCGGGAGAGGTTCACCCCTCCACTTT. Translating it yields CASSLVGGRGSPLHF.